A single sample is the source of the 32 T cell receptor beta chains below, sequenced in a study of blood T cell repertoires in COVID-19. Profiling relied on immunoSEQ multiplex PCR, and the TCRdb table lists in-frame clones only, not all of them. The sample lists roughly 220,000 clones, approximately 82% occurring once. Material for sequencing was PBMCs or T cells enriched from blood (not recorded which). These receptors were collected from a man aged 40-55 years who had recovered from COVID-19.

The chain's CDR3 is CASRGTDGNTIYF. The CDR3 nucleotides are TGTGCCAGCAGGGGGACAGATGGAAACACCATATATTTT. The chain employs TRBV6-8 and TRBJ1-3, with 7 bases lining up with TRBD1. V lost 6 bases, J lost 3 bases, and 2 bases stayed unmatched. The CDR3 is made up of 13 amino acids. The germline V gene has CDR1 MNHGY and CDR2 SAAAGT.

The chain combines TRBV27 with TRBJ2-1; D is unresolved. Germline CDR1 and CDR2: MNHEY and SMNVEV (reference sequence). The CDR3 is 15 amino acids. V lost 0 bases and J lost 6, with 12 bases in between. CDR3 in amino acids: CASSLSRSSLNEQFF. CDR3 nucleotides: TGTGCCAGCAGTTTATCCAGGTCTTCTCTCAATGAGCAGTTCTTC.

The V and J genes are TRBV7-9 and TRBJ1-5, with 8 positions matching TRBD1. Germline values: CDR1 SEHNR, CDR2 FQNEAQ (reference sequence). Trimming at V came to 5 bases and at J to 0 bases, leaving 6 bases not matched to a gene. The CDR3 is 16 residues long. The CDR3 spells CASSPWTGNSNQPQHF. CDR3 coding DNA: TGTGCCAGCAGCCCATGGACAGGGAATAGCAATCAGCCCCAGCATTTT.

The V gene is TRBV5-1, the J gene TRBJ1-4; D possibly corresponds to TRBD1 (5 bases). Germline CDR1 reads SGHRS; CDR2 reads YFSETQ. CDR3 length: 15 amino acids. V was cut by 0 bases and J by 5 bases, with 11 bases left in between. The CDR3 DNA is TGCGCCAGCAGCTTGGGTAGGGGCGACAATGAAAAACTGTTTTTT. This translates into CASSLGRGDNEKLFF.

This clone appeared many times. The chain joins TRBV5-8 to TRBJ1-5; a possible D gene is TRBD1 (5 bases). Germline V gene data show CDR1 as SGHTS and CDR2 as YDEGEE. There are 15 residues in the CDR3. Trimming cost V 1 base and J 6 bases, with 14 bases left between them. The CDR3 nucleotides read TGTGCCAGCAGCTTGCCCCGGGGGGTCACTCAGCCCCAGCATTTT. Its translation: CASSLPRGVTQPQHF.

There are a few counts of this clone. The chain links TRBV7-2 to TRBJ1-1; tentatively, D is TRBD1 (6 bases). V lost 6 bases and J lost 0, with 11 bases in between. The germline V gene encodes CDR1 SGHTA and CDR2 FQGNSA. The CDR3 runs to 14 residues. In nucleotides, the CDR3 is TGTGCCAGCAGATTACAGGGATTGAACACTGAAGCTTTCTTT. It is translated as CASRLQGLNTEAFF.

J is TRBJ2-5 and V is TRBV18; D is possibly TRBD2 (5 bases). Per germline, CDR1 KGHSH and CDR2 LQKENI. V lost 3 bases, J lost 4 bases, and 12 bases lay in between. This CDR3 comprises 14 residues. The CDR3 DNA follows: TGTGCCAGCTCACCCGGTGCCGGAGGAGAGACCCAGTACTTC. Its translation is CASSPGAGGETQYF.

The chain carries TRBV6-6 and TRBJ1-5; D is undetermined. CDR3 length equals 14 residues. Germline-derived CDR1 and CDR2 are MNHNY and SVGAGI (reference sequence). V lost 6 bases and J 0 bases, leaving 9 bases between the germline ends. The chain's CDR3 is CASRIQYSNQPQHF. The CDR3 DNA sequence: TGTGCCAGCAGGATACAGTATAGCAATCAGCCCCAGCATTTT.

In DNA form, the CDR3 reads TGCGCCAGCAGCTTGATGCGAACGCAAGAGACCCAGTACTTC. Translation gives CASSLMRTQETQYF. The J gene is TRBJ2-5, the V gene TRBV5-1; no definite D call. This CDR3 has 14 amino acids. Germline V gene data show CDR1 as SGHRS and CDR2 as YFSETQ. V was cut by 1 base and J by 2 bases, with 9 bases left in between.

Written as DNA, the CDR3 is TGCAGTGCTACTAGGACAGGGGAGCTGTTTTTT. Its protein is CSATRTGELFF. The chain joins TRBV20-1 to TRBJ2-2; possibly TRBD1 for D (5 bases). The CDR3 is made up of 11 amino acids. V gave up 4 bases and J gave up 8 bases, with 8 bases separating them. Germline CDR1 and CDR2: DFQATT and SNEGSKA (reference sequence).

CDR3 sequence (DNA): TGTGCCAGCAGTCGACTAGCGGGGGGGCCGGGAGATACGCAGTATTTT. This sequence encodes CASSRLAGGPGDTQYF. This rearrangement joins TRBV5-5 to TRBJ2-3; TRBD2 agrees at 14 bases. Germline-derived CDR1 and CDR2 are SGHKS and YYEKEE (reference sequence). Trimming took 5 bases from V and 5 from J; bases not matched to a gene: 7. The CDR3 is 16 residues long.

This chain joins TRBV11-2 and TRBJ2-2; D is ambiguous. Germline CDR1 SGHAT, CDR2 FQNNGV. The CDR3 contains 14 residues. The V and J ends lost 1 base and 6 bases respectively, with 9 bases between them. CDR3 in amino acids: CASSLGPTPGELFF. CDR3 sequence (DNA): TGTGCCAGCAGCTTAGGTCCTACCCCCGGGGAGCTGTTTTTT. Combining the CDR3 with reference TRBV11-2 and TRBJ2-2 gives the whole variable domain EAGVAQSPRYKIIEKRQSVAFWCNPISGHATLYWYQQILGQGPKLLIQFQNNGVVDDSQLPKDRFSAERLKGVDSTLKIQPAKLEDSAVYLCASSLGPTPGELFFGEGSRLTVL.

CDR3 loop: CASSYPRRGKTEAFF. The CDR3 DNA follows: TGTGCCAGCAGTTATCCCCGACGGGGTAAGACTGAAGCTTTCTTT. This chain joins TRBV6-2 or TRBV6-3 and TRBJ1-1; D remains ambiguous. CDR3 length equals 15 residues. V lost 3 bases and J lost 5, with 16 bases in between. CDR1 and CDR2 (germline): MNHEY, SVGEGT.

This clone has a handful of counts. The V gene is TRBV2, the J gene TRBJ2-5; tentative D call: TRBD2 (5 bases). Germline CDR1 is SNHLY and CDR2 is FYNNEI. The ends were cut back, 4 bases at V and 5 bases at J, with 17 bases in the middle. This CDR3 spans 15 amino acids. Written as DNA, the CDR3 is TGTGCCAGCAGTGCGAAGGTAGCGAATTTGGAGACCCAGTACTTC. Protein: CASSAKVANLETQYF.

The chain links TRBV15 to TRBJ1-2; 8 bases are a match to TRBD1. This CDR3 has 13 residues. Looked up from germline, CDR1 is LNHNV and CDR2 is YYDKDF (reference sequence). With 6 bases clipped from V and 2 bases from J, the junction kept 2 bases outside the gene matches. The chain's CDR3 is CATRRQGNYGYTF. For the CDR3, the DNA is TGTGCCACCAGACGACAGGGGAACTATGGCTACACCTTC.

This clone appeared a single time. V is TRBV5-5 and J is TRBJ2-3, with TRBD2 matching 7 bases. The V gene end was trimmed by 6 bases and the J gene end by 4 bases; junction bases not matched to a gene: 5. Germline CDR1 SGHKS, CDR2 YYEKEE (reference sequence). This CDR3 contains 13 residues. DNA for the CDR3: TGTGCCAGCACCATAGCGGGCGCAGATACGCAGTATTTT. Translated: CASTIAGADTQYF.

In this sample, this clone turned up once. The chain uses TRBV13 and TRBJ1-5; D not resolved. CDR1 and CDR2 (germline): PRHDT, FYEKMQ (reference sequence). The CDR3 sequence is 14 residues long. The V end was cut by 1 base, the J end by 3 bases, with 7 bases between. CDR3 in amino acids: CASSLAGDNQPQHF. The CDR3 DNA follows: TGTGCCAGCAGCTTAGCCGGGGACAATCAGCCCCAGCATTTT.

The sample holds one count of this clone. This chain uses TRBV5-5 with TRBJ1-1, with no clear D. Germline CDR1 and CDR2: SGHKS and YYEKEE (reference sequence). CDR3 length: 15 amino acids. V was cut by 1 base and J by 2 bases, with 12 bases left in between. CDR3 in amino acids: CASSLRFPVNTEAFF. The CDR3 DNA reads TGTGCCAGCAGCTTGCGATTCCCGGTTAACACTGAAGCTTTCTTT.

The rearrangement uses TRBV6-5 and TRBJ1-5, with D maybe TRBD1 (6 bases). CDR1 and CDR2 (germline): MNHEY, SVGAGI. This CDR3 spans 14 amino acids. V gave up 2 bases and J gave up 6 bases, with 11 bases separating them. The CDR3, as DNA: TGTGCCAGCAGTTACCTGGGGGCAGTTCAGCCCCAGCATTTT. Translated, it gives CASSYLGAVQPQHF.

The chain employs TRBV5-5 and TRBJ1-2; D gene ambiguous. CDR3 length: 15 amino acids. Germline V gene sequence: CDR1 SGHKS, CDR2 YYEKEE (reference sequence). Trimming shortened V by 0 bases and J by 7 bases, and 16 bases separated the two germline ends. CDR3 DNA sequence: TGTGCCAGCAGCTTGGCTTCTCAAGACGCTAGTGGCTACACCTTC. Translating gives CASSLASQDASGYTF.

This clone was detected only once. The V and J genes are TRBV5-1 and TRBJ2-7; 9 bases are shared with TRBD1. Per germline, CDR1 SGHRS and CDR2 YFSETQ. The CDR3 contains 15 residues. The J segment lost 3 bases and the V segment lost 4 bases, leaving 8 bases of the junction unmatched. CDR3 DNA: TGCGCCAGCAGCCACCCGACAGGGGGGATCTACGAGCAGTACTTC. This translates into CASSHPTGGIYEQYF.

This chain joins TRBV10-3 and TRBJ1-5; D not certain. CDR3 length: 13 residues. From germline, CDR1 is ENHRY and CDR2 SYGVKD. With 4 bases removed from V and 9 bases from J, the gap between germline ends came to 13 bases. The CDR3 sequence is CAISAEPGRPQHF. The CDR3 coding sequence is TGTGCCATCAGTGCAGAGCCAGGTAGGCCCCAGCATTTT.

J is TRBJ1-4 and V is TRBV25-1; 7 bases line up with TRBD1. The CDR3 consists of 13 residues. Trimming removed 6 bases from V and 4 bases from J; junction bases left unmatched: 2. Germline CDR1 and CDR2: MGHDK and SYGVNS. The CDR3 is CASSGTVNEKLFF. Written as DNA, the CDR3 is TGTGCCAGCAGCGGGACAGTTAATGAAAAACTGTTTTTT.

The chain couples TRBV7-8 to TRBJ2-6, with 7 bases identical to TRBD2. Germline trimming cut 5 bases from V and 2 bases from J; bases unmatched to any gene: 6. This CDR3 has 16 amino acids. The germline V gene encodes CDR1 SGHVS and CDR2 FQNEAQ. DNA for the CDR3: TGTGCCAGCAGCCGCGGGGGTTACGCTGGGGCCAACGTCCTGACTTTC. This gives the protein CASSRGGYAGANVLTF.

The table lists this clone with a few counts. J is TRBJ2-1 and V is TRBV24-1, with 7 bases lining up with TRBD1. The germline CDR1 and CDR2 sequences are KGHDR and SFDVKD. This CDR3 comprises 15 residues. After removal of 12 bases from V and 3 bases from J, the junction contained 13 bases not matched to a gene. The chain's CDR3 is CASSRTGWGYNEQFF. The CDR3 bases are TGTGCCTCTTCCCGGACAGGCTGGGGCTACAATGAGCAGTTCTTC.

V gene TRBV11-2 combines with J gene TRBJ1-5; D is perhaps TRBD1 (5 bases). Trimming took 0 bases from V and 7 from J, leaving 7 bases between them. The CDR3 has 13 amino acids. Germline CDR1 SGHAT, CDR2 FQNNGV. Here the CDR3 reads CASSLDPGQPQHF. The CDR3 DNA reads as TGTGCCAGCAGCTTAGACCCAGGGCAGCCCCAGCATTTT.

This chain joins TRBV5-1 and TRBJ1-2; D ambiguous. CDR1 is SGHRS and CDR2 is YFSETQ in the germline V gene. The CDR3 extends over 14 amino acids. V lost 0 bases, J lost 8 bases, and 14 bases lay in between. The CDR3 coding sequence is TGCGCCAGCAGCTTGGTACCTGGCGGTGGAGGCTACACCTTC. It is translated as CASSLVPGGGGYTF.

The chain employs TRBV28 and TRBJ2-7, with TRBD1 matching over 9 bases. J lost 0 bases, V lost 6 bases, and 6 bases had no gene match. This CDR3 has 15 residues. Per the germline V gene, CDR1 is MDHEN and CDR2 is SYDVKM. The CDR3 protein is CASSKQGAGSYEQYF. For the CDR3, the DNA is TGTGCCAGCAGCAAACAGGGGGCAGGCTCCTACGAGCAGTACTTC.

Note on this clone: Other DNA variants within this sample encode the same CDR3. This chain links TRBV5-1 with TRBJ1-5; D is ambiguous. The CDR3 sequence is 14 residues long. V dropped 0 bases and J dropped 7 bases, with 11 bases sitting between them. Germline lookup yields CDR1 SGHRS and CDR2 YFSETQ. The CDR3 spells CASSLGTGGQPQHF. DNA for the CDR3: TGCGCCAGCAGCTTGGGAACGGGTGGCCAGCCCCAGCATTTT.

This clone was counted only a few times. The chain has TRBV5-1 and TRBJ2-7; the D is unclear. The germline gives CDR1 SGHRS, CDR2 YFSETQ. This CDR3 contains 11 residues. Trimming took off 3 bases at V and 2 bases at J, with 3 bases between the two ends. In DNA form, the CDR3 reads TGCGCCAGCAGCTCCACCTACGAGCAGTACTTC. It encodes CASSSTYEQYF. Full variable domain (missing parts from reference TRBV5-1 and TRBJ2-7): KAGVTQTPRYLIKTRGQQVTLSCSPISGHRSVSWYQQTPGQGLQFLFEYFSETQRNKGNFPGRFSGRQFSNSRSEMNVSTLELGDSALYLCASSSTYEQYFGPGTRLTVT.

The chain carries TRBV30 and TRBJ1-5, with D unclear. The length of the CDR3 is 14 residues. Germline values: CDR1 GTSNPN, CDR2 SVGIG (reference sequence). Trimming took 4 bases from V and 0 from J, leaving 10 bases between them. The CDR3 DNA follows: TGTGCCTGGAATTCTCAGAATAGCAATCAGCCCCAGCATTTT. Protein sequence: CAWNSQNSNQPQHF.

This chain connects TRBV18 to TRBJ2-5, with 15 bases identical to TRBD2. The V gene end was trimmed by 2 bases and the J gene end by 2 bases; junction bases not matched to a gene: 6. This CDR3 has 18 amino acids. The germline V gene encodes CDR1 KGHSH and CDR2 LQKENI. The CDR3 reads CASSPGPGLAGGQETQYF. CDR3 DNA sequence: TGTGCCAGCTCACCAGGGCCGGGACTAGCGGGAGGACAAGAGACCCAGTACTTC.